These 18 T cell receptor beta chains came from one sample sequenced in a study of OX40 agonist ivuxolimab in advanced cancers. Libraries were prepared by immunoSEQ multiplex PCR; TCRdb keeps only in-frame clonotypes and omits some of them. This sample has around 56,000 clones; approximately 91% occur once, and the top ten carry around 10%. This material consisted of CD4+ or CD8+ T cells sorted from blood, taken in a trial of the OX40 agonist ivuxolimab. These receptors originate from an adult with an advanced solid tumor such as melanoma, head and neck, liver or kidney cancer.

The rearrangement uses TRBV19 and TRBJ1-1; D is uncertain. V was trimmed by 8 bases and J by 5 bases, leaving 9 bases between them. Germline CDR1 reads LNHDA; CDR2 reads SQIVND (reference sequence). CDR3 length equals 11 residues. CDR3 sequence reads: CASLTSTEAFF. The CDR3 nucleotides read TGTGCCAGTCTGACCAGTACTGAAGCTTTCTTT.

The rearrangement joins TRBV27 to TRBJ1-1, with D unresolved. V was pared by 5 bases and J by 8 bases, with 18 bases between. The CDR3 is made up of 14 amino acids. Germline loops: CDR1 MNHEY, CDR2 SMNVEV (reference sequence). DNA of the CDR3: TGTGCCAGCAGTATACTAGGACTGTACGCCGAAGCTTTCTTT. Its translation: CASSILGLYAEAFF.

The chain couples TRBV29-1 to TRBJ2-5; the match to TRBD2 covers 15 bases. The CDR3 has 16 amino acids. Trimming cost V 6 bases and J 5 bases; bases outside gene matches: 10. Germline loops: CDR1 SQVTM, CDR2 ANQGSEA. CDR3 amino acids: CSVLRTSGGAWETQYF. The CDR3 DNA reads TGCAGCGTCCTTCGGACTAGCGGGGGGGCGTGGGAGACCCAGTACTTC.

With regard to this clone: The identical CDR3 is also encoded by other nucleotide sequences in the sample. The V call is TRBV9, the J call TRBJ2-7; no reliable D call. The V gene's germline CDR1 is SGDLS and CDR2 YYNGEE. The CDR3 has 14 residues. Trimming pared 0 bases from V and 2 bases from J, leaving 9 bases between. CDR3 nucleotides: TGTGCCAGCAGCGTAGGGGCAGGAGCCTACGAGCAGTACTTC. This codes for CASSVGAGAYEQYF.

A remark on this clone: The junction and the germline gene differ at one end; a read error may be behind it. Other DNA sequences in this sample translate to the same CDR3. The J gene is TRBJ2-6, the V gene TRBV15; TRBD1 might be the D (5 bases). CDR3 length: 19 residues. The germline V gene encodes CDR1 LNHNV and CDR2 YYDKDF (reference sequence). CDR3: CATSRDLDLPTSGANVLTF. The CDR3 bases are TGTGCCACCAGCAGAGATCTCGACCTACCTACCTCTGGGGCCAACGTCCTGACCTTC.

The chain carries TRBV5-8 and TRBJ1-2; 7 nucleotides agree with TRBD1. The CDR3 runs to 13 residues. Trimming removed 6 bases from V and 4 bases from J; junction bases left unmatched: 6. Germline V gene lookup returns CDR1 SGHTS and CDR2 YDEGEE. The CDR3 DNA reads TGTGCCAGCAAACCGGGACAGCTCTATGGCTACACCTTC. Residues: CASKPGQLYGYTF.

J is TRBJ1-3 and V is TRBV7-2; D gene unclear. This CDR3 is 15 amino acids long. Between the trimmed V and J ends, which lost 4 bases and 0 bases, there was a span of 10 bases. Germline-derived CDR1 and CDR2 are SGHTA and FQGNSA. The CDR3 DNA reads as TGTGCCAGCAGCTCTTCAGACCTCTCTGGAAACACCATATATTTT. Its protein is CASSSSDLSGNTIYF.

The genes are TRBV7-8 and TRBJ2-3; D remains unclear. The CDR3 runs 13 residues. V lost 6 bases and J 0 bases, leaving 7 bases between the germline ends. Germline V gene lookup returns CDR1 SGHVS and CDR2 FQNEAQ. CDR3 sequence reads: CASRDASTDTQYF. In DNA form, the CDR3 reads TGTGCCAGCAGGGATGCTAGCACAGATACGCAGTATTTT.

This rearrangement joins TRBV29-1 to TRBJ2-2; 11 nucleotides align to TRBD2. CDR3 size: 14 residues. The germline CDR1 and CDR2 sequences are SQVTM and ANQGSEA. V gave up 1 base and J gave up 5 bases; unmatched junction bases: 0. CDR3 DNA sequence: TGCAGCGTTGAAGGGACTAGCGGGACCGGGGAGCTGTTTTTT. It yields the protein CSVEGTSGTGELFF.

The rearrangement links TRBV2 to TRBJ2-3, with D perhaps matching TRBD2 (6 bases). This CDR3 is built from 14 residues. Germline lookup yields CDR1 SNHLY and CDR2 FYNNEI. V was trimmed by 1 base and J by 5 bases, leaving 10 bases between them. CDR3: CASSEGRGRDTQYF. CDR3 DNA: TGTGCCAGCAGTGAAGGGCGGGGTAGAGATACGCAGTATTTT.

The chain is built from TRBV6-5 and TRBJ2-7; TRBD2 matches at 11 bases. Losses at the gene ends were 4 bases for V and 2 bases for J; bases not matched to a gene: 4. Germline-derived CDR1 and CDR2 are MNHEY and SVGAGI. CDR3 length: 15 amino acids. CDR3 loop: CASSSGTSGAYEQYF. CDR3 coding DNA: TGTGCCAGCAGTTCCGGGACTAGCGGAGCCTACGAGCAGTACTTC.

The CDR3 bases are TGTGCCAGCAGGAAACAGTGGGGGCTAAATGAAAAACTGTTTTTT. It translates to CASRKQWGLNEKLFF. The chain is built from TRBV27 and TRBJ1-4; D may be TRBD1 (6 bases). The CDR3 is 15 amino acids. CDR1 is MNHEY and CDR2 is SMNVEV in the germline V gene (reference sequence). V was trimmed by 6 bases and J by 5 bases, leaving 16 bases between them.

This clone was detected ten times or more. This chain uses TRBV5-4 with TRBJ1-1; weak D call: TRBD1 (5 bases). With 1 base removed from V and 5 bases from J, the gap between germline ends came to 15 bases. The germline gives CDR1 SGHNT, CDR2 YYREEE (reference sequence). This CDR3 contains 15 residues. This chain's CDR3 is CASSLLVVGGTEAFF. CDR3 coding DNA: TGTGCCAGCAGCTTGCTAGTTGTTGGGGGTACTGAAGCTTTCTTT.

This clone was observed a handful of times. DNA for the CDR3: TGTGCCAGCAGTTACTCGGTCGGGACGACCACCGGGGAGCTGTTTTTT. Residues: CASSYSVGTTTGELFF. The chain combines TRBV6-5 with TRBJ2-2, with D possibly called TRBD1 or TRBD2 (5 bases each). V was shortened by 0 bases and J by 4 bases, with 12 bases between the two germline ends. CDR1 MNHEY and CDR2 SVGAGI come from the germline V gene. This CDR3 has 16 residues.

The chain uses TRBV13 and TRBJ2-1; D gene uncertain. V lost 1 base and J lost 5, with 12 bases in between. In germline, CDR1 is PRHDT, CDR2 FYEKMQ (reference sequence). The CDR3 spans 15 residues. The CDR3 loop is CASSLASPENNEQFF. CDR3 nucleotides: TGTGCCAGCAGCTTAGCAAGTCCGGAAAACAATGAGCAGTTCTTC.

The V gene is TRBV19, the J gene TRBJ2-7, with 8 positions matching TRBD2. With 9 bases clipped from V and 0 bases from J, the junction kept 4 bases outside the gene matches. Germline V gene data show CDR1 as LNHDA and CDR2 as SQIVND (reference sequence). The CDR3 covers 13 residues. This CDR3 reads CASAGGNSYEQYF. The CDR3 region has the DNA TGTGCCAGCGCGGGAGGCAACTCCTACGAGCAGTACTTC.

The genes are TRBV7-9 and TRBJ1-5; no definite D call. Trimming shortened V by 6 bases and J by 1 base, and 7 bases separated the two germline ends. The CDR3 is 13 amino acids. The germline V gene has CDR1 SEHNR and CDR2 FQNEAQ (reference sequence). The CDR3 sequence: CASRLGSNQPQHF. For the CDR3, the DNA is TGTGCCAGCAGACTCGGGAGCAATCAGCCCCAGCATTTT.

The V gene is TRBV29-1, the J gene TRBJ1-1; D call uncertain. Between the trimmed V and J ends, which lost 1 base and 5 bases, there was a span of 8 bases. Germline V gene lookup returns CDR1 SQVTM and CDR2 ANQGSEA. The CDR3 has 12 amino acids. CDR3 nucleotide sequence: TGCAGCGTTGAAGGCGGGTATACTGAAGCTTTCTTT. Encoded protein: CSVEGGYTEAFF.